The next 17 T cell receptor beta chains were all read from a single sample in a study of CD8 T cells in ankylosing spondylitis. These receptors have no identified antigens. TCRdb re-derived calls from the 5' RACE reads in MiXCR, one entry per CDR3 protein. This table holds 450,000 to 550,000 distinct CDR3 sequences, less than 6% found once. General study points: A motif in TCR beta, a set of under ten highly homologous variants, appeared characteristic of ankylosing spondylitis blood.

Sequencing was done on a sample of blood, either unsorted or a sorted T cell fraction (not recorded which). The receptor set was obtained from a male donor with ankylosing spondylitis.

This clonotype was recorded at least ten times. This chain uses TRBV7-2 with TRBJ1-1; D is perhaps TRBD1 (5 bases). The CDR3 loop spans 13 amino acids. The V end lost 4 bases, the J end lost 7 bases, and 13 bases lay between the germline ends. Germline CDR1 SGHTA, CDR2 FQGNSA. For the CDR3, the DNA is TGTGCCAGCAGCTCCAGGGTTCGTGGTGAAGCTTTCTTT. Amino acids: CASSSRVRGEAFF.

There are many counts of this clonotype. V usage is TRBV11-2 and J usage is TRBJ2-5; 7 bases align to TRBD2. V shed 4 bases and J 3 bases; nucleotides not matched to a gene: 11. In germline, CDR1 is SGHAT, CDR2 FQNNGV. The CDR3 sequence is 16 residues long. CDR3 DNA: TGTGCCAGCAGCTCGATTAGAGGCGGGGGAAAAGAGACCCAGTACTTC. Amino acid sequence: CASSSIRGGGKETQYF.

This clonotype has only a few counts. V gene TRBV7-9 combines with J gene TRBJ2-6, with 7 bases aligning to TRBD1. V lost 4 bases to trimming and J lost 4 bases; unmatched junction nucleotides: 4. The CDR3 has 15 amino acids. CDR1 SEHNR and CDR2 FQNEAQ come from the germline V gene (reference sequence). The CDR3 DNA reads TGTGCCAGCAGCTCTACAGGGGTGGGGGCCAACGTCCTGACTTTC. This translates into CASSSTGVGANVLTF.

Here the CDR3 reads CASSYGPHEQFF. The CDR3 coding sequence is TGTGCCAGCAGCTACGGACCCCATGAGCAGTTCTTC. The chain employs TRBV7-3 and TRBJ2-1; D uncertain. Trimming pared 4 bases from V and 8 bases from J, leaving 9 bases between. Germline assignment: CDR1 SGHTA and CDR2 FQGTGA. The CDR3 is 12 amino acids.

The table lists this clonotype with many counts. The rearrangement uses TRBV12-3 or TRBV12-4 and TRBJ1-4; 9 bases are a match to TRBD1. V lost 4 bases, J lost 8 bases, and 8 bases stayed unmatched. The length of the CDR3 is 15 residues. The CDR3 coding sequence is TGTGCCAGCAGTTCCCCGGGACAGGGAGAAGAAAAACTGTTTTTT. Protein: CASSSPGQGEEKLFF.

This clonotype was recorded many times. The genes are TRBV4-2 and TRBJ2-3; TRBD1 matches at 10 bases. Trimming at V came to 3 bases and at J to 3 bases, leaving 6 bases not matched to a gene. Germline V gene lookup returns CDR1 LGHNA and CDR2 YNFKEQ. The CDR3 totals 16 residues. The CDR3: CASSHGGDRGTDTQYF. The CDR3 DNA follows: TGTGCCAGCAGCCACGGTGGGGACAGGGGTACAGATACGCAGTATTTT.

For this clonotype: A much larger clone is a single base away; this may be a read error. CDR3 residues: CSVKGTPGEGRLSGDTQYF. CDR3 in DNA: TGCAGCGTTAAGGGGACCCCCGGGGAAGGCAGACTCTCGGGAGATACGCAGTATTTT. The chain carries TRBV29-1 and TRBJ2-3; D could derive from TRBD1 or TRBD2 (5 bases each). CDR1 and CDR2 from the germline V gene are SQVTM and ANQGSEA. Trimming cost V 5 bases and J 5 bases, with 32 bases left between them. The CDR3 totals 19 residues.

This clonotype was seen at least ten times. V is TRBV12-3 or TRBV12-4 and J is TRBJ2-1; D gene ambiguous. V lost 7 bases to trimming and J lost 1 base, with 11 bases between them. The CDR3 covers 14 residues. The CDR3 here is CASTPVGSYNEQFF. The CDR3 coding sequence is TGTGCCAGCACCCCCGTAGGGTCCTACAATGAGCAGTTCTTC.

The sample holds many counts of this clonotype. This chain links TRBV20-1 with TRBJ2-7, with 7 bases identical to TRBD2. CDR3 length: 12 residues. From germline, CDR1 is DFQATT and CDR2 SNEGSKA (reference sequence). V dropped 6 bases and J dropped 5; count of bases not matched to a gene: 7. The CDR3 protein is CSAIVGGDEQYF. The CDR3 DNA follows: TGCAGTGCAATAGTGGGGGGGGACGAGCAGTACTTC.

This clonotype has ten or more counts. The chain carries TRBV5-1 and TRBJ2-5, with 11 nucleotides matching TRBD2. CDR3 length equals 16 residues. Germline CDR1 and CDR2: SGHRS and YFSETQ. J was trimmed by 5 bases and V by 4 bases; bases with no gene match: 10. CDR3 protein: CASSLQLAGGGETQYF. The CDR3 DNA sequence: TGCGCCAGCAGCCTCCAGCTAGCGGGAGGAGGTGAGACCCAGTACTTC.

At least ten counts were recorded for this clonotype. The V gene is TRBV20-1, the J gene TRBJ1-6; 10 bases fit TRBD1. Germline V CDR1 and CDR2: DFQATT, SNEGSKA (reference sequence). With V trimmed by 5 bases and J by 0 bases, 7 bases remained unmatched. CDR3 length: 17 residues. CDR3: CSARGQGGSSYNSPLHF. The CDR3 coding sequence is TGCAGTGCTCGCGGACAGGGGGGCAGCTCCTATAATTCACCCCTCCACTTT.

Only a few counts were recorded for this clonotype. The chain has TRBV5-1 and TRBJ2-7; D may be TRBD2 (6 bases). The CDR3 spans 14 residues. V was cut by 4 bases and J by 2 bases, with 13 bases left in between. The V gene's germline CDR1 is SGHRS and CDR2 YFSETQ. The CDR3 region has the DNA TGCGCCAGCAGCCGCGGGGACCGTACCTACGAGCAGTACTTC. Residues: CASSRGDRTYEQYF.

The chain is built from TRBV6-2 or TRBV6-3 and TRBJ2-7; a weak D match, TRBD1 (5 bases). The V and J ends lost 3 bases and 2 bases respectively, with 17 bases between them. CDR3 length equals 16 residues. The germline V gene encodes CDR1 MNHEY and CDR2 SVGEGT. CDR3 bases: TGTGCCAGCAGTTATATCGTCGGCAGGGCAACCTACGAGCAGTACTTC. It specifies CASSYIVGRATYEQYF.

This clonotype has at least ten counts. This chain links TRBV20-1 with TRBJ1-2, with 8 bases aligning to TRBD1. This CDR3 spans 16 amino acids. Germline V gene lookup returns CDR1 DFQATT and CDR2 SNEGSKA (reference sequence). The V segment lost 5 bases and the J segment 8 bases; nucleotides outside the gene matches: 19. CDR3 protein: CSAHRTGTGLTRGYTF. The CDR3 DNA follows: TGCAGTGCTCACAGGACCGGGACAGGCTTAACTCGAGGCTACACCTTC.

This clonotype was recorded a few times. One end of the junction fails to match germline, which may point to a read error. The DNA of the CDR3 is TGTGCCATCAGTCCGATGGAGGGGGACCCCCGAGGGGATTACAATGAGCAGTTCTTC. It translates to CAISPMEGDPRGDYNEQFF. The rearrangement links TRBV2 to TRBJ2-1; tentatively, D is TRBD1 or TRBD2 (6 bases each). This CDR3 is built from 19 residues. CDR1 and CDR2 (germline): SNHLY, FYNNEI.

The sample holds many counts of this clonotype. The chain joins TRBV5-1 to TRBJ1-5; TRBD1 might be the D (6 bases). Germline V CDR1 and CDR2: SGHRS, YFSETQ. The CDR3 runs 14 residues. V was trimmed by 5 bases and J by 0 bases, leaving 9 bases between them. CDR3 DNA: TGCGCCAGCAGGCCAGGGGATAGCAATCAGCCCCAGCATTTT. Amino acids: CASRPGDSNQPQHF.

This clonotype was counted ten times or more. The chain uses TRBV6-5 and TRBJ2-5, with D hard to call. CDR1 and CDR2 (germline): MNHEY, SVGAGI. The CDR3 is 14 amino acids. V was trimmed by 1 base and J by 4 bases, leaving 10 bases between them. CDR3 protein: CASSYWAQRETQYF. CDR3 in DNA: TGTGCCAGCAGTTACTGGGCTCAGCGAGAGACCCAGTACTTC.